This is a list of T cell receptor beta chains from one sample in a study of blood T cell repertoires in COVID-19. TCRdb's copy holds only in-frame clones and misses some; the assay was immunoSEQ multiplex PCR. The sample comprises tens of thousands of clones, around 82% of which are singletons, and around 10% rests with the top ten. Sequenced material: peripheral blood. The receptors derive from a man older than 75 with COVID-19, enrolled during active disease. Each CDR3 is given with its conserved first and last residue. D genes are given only for firm matches. Some rows mark clone size as missing; the rest say once, few, many or name a class of expanded clone.

CDR3aa,CDR3nt,j_gene,abundance,d_gene,v_gene
CASSFSGGFQETQYF,TGTGCCAGCAGCTTTAGCGGGGGGTTCCAAGAGACCCAGTACTTC,TRBJ2-5,NA,TRBD2,TRBV7-2
CSAEDRSGYTF,TGCAGTGCTGAGGACAGATCCGGCTACACCTTC,TRBJ1-2,NA,NA,TRBV20-1
CASSLQGEVNQPQHF,TGTGCCAGCAGCTTACAGGGGGAAGTCAATCAGCCCCAGCATTTT,TRBJ1-5,NA,TRBD1,TRBV7-2
CASTLRTANTEAFF,TGTGCCAGTACCCTTCGGACAGCCAACACTGAAGCTTTCTTT,TRBJ1-1,NA,NA,TRBV19
CAWVDGQAGGNTIYF,TGTGCCTGGGTTGACGGTCAGGCGGGTGGAAACACCATATATTTT,TRBJ1-3,few,NA,TRBV30
CASSWDRSTYEQYF,TGTGCCAGCAGCTGGGACAGAAGTACCTACGAGCAGTACTTC,TRBJ2-7,NA,TRBD1,TRBV5-8
CASSQRDRGWETQYF,TGTGCCAGCAGCCAACGGGACAGGGGCTGGGAGACCCAGTACTTC,TRBJ2-5,NA,TRBD1,TRBV6-2/TRBV6-3
CASSSRTGNNSPLHF,TGTGCCAGCAGCTCCCGGACAGGGAATAATTCACCCCTCCACTTT,TRBJ1-6,NA,TRBD1,TRBV7-2
CASSSERTGTGTGELFF,TGTGCCAGTAGTTCAGAGAGGACAGGGACTGGCACCGGGGAGCTGTTTTTT,TRBJ2-2,NA,TRBD1,TRBV19
CAWSVGTRNTEAFF,TGTGCCTGGAGTGTAGGGACAAGGAACACTGAAGCTTTCTTT,TRBJ1-1,NA,NA,TRBV30
CASSTSPGTGVQPQHF,TGTGCCAGTAGTACCTCTCCGGGGACAGGGGTTCAGCCCCAGCATTTT,TRBJ1-5,NA,TRBD1,TRBV19
CASSYGPDGDTEAFF,TGTGCCAGCAGTTACGGGCCGGACGGGGACACTGAAGCTTTCTTT,TRBJ1-1,few,NA,TRBV6-2/TRBV6-3
CASSRTGAYEQYF,TGTGCCAGCAGCCGGACAGGGGCCTACGAGCAGTACTTC,TRBJ2-7,NA,TRBD1,TRBV2
CASSLQTANTEAFF,TGCGCCAGCAGCCTACAGACAGCGAACACTGAAGCTTTCTTT,TRBJ1-1,NA,NA,TRBV5-1
CASSPTSGKAEQFF,TGCGCCAGCAGCCCGACTAGCGGTAAGGCTGAGCAGTTCTTC,TRBJ2-1,NA,TRBD2,TRBV4-3
CASSPRTSANTGELFF,TGTGCCAGCTCACCTCGGACTAGCGCGAACACCGGGGAGCTGTTTTTT,TRBJ2-2,once,TRBD2,TRBV18
CASSVAVLAGDNEQFF,TGTGCCAGCAGCGTAGCTGTCCTAGCGGGAGATAATGAGCAGTTCTTC,TRBJ2-1,NA,TRBD2,TRBV9
CAWSFRDRHANQPQHF,TGTGCCTGGAGCTTTCGAGACCGACATGCCAATCAGCCCCAGCATTTT,TRBJ1-5,once,NA,TRBV30
CASSYSITDSNYGYTF,TGTGCCAGCAGTTACTCGATCACCGACTCTAACTATGGCTACACCTTC,TRBJ1-2,NA,NA,TRBV6-6
CASSLPKGYEQFF,TGTGCCAGCAGTCTGCCCAAGGGGTACGAGCAGTTCTTC,TRBJ2-1,few,NA,TRBV6-2/TRBV6-3
CASRGDFKYNEQFF,TGTGCCAGCAGAGGGGACTTCAAATACAATGAGCAGTTCTTC,TRBJ2-1,NA,NA,TRBV2
CASSIRGGGLSAYEQYF,TGTGCCAGTAGTATTCGCGGGGGCGGGCTATCCGCCTACGAGCAGTACTTC,TRBJ2-7,NA,NA,TRBV19
CASSLSLATNTGELFF,TGTGCCAGCAGCTTGTCACTAGCGACTAACACCGGGGAGCTGTTTTTT,TRBJ2-2,NA,TRBD2,TRBV5-4
CASSPRGWETDTQYF,TGTGCCAGCAGCCCCCGAGGCTGGGAGACGGATACGCAGTATTTT,TRBJ2-3,NA,NA,TRBV7-8
CASSFNVVGDGDEAFF,TGTGCCAGCAGCTTTAATGTGGTAGGGGATGGGGATGAAGCTTTCTTT,TRBJ1-1,NA,NA,TRBV5-6
CASSQLSTDTQYF,TGTGCCAGCAGCCAACTCAGCACAGATACGCAGTATTTT,TRBJ2-3,NA,NA,TRBV14
CASSPWTGRANTEAFF,TGTGCCAGCAGCCCGTGGACAGGGCGTGCTAACACTGAAGCTTTCTTT,TRBJ1-1,once,TRBD1,TRBV9
CASSLDLEGTEAFF,TGCGCCAGCAGCTTGGATTTGGAGGGAACTGAAGCTTTCTTT,TRBJ1-1,once,NA,TRBV5-1
CASTSTGGLNYGYTF,TGTGCCAGCACCTCAACAGGGGGGCTTAACTATGGCTACACCTTC,TRBJ1-2,NA,TRBD1,TRBV7-2
CASSLEAPEPQYF,TGTGCCAGCAGCTTAGAGGCTCCAGAACCCCAGTACTTC,TRBJ2-5,NA,NA,TRBV11-3
CASSSPGGGGGYTF,TGTGCCAGTAGCTCTCCGGGGGGCGGTGGTGGCTACACCTTC,TRBJ1-2,NA,NA,TRBV19
CASSLSGGFHNEQFF,TGTGCCAGCAGTTTATCGGGGGGGTTTCACAATGAGCAGTTCTTC,TRBJ2-1,NA,TRBD2,TRBV27
CASSFDRGWGYTF,TGTGCCAGCAGCTTTGACAGGGGTTGGGGCTACACCTTC,TRBJ1-2,NA,TRBD1,TRBV5-4
CSASPQGQAAGSPETQYF,TGCAGTGCTAGTCCCCAAGGGCAGGCAGCGGGCTCTCCGGAGACCCAGTACTTC,TRBJ2-5,NA,NA,TRBV20-1
CASSLFSPDTQYF,TGTGCCAGCAGTTTATTTAGCCCAGATACGCAGTATTTT,TRBJ2-3,NA,NA,TRBV27
CASSQGTVNTEAFF,TGCGCCAGCAGCCAAGGTACAGTTAACACTGAAGCTTTCTTT,TRBJ1-1,NA,NA,TRBV4-3
CATSRAWGQGRFEQYF,TGTGCCACCAGCAGAGCGTGGGGACAGGGGAGGTTCGAGCAGTACTTC,TRBJ2-7,NA,TRBD1,TRBV15
CASSQDGGGWQETQYF,TGCGCCAGCAGCCAAGATGGGGGGGGTTGGCAAGAGACCCAGTACTTC,TRBJ2-5,once,TRBD2,TRBV4-1
CASSLSFQGAGEQFF,TGTGCCAGCAGCTTAAGCTTTCAGGGGGCCGGTGAGCAGTTCTTC,TRBJ2-1,NA,TRBD1,TRBV5-4
CASNQIGGETQYF,TGTGCCAGCAACCAAATCGGGGGGGAGACCCAGTACTTC,TRBJ2-5,NA,TRBD2,TRBV28
CASSPKGGGISTDTQYF,TGTGCCAGCAGCCCGAAGGGGGGGGGCATCAGCACAGATACGCAGTATTTT,TRBJ2-3,few,NA,TRBV7-3
CATSGDYYYNEQFF,TGTGCCACCTCGGGGGATTACTACTACAATGAGCAGTTCTTC,TRBJ2-1,NA,NA,TRBV24-1
CASSLGGPTHEQYF,TGTGCCAGCAGCTTAGGGGGGCCTACCCACGAGCAGTACTTC,TRBJ2-7,NA,NA,TRBV7-9
CSVEDPGNYGYTF,TGCAGCGTTGAAGATCCCGGGAACTATGGCTACACCTTC,TRBJ1-2,NA,NA,TRBV29-1
CASSVATTLTTGELFF,TGTGCCAGCAGCGTAGCTACGACACTTACCACCGGGGAGCTGTTTTTT,TRBJ2-2,NA,NA,TRBV9
CASSQDSVRGAEAFF,TGCGCCAGCAGCCAAGATTCCGTCCGGGGAGCTGAAGCTTTCTTT,TRBJ1-1,NA,NA,TRBV4-1
CASSLRDRSNYGYTF,TGTGCCAGCAGCCTCCGGGACAGGTCTAACTATGGCTACACCTTC,TRBJ1-2,NA,TRBD1,TRBV5-8
CASSPRVAGVGDTQYF,TGTGCCAGCAGTCCCCGGGTAGCGGGGGTCGGGGATACGCAGTATTTT,TRBJ2-3,NA,TRBD2,TRBV27
CASSRLAGATGELFF,TGCGCCAGCAGCCGACTAGCGGGGGCGACCGGGGAGCTGTTTTTT,TRBJ2-2,NA,TRBD2,TRBV5-1
CASSLHGVAYGYTF,TGTGCCAGCAGTTTGCACGGGGTCGCCTATGGCTACACCTTC,TRBJ1-2,NA,NA,TRBV6-5
CASNWRGFGNQPQHF,TGTGCCAGCAATTGGAGGGGCTTCGGCAATCAGCCCCAGCATTTT,TRBJ1-5,NA,NA,TRBV28
CASSDRGFQPQHF,TGTGCCAGTAGTGACAGGGGATTCCAGCCCCAGCATTTT,TRBJ1-5,NA,TRBD1,TRBV19